This T cell receptor (beta chain) stems from a study of CD8 T cells in Susac syndrome. The CDR3 spans 19 residues. V lost 1 base to trimming and J lost 0 bases; unmatched junction nucleotides: 15. Germline CDR1 reads KGHSH; CDR2 reads LQKENI. Reverse transcription used about 0.45 to 1 ug RNA and random hexamers. Amplification of TCR beta CDR3 spanned 54 Vbeta and 13 Jbeta via immunoSEQ multiplex PCR. TCRdb itself ran the immunoSEQ multiplex PCR reads through MiXCR, one entry per CDR3 protein. The profile shows 300,000 to 350,000 distinct CDR3 sequences, around 92% of them singletons. The receptor's source is a human donor with multiple sclerosis. V is TRBV18 and J is TRBJ2-7, with 7 nucleotides matching TRBD1. The sequenced sample consisted of CD4+ T cells from PBMCs. The CDR3 is CASSPRLPGQRILSYEQYF. The CDR3 DNA sequence: TGTGCCAGCTCACCACGGTTACCGGGACAGCGTATCCTCTCCTACGAGCAGTACTTC.